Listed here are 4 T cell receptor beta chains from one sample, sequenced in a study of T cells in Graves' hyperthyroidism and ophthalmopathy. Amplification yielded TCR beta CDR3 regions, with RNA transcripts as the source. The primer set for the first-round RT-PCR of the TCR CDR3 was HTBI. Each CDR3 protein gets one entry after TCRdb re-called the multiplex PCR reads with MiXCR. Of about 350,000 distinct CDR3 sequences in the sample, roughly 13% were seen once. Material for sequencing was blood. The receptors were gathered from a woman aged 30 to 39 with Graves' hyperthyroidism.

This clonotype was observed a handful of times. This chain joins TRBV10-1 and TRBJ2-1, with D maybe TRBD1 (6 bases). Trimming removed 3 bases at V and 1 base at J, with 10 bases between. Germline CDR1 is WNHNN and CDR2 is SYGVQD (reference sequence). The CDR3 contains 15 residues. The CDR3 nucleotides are TGCGCCAGCAGTGAAAGGGGGACATCCTACAATGAGCAGTTCTTC. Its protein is CASSERGTSYNEQFF.

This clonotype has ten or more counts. The CDR3 DNA is TGTGCCAGCACCCTCGGGAGAGCGAATACGCAGTATTTT. Translating gives CASTLGRANTQYF. V gene TRBV7-8 combines with J gene TRBJ2-3, with a tentative D call TRBD2 (6 bases). CDR1 is SGHVS and CDR2 is FQNEAQ in the germline V gene. The CDR3 covers 13 residues. Trimming took off 7 bases at V and 7 bases at J, with 15 bases between the two ends. Full variable domain (remainder filled in from reference TRBV7-8 and TRBJ2-3): GAGVSQSPRYKVAKRGQDVALRCDPISGHVSLFWYQQALGQGPEFLTYFQNEAQLDKSGLPSDRFFAERPEGSVSTLKIQRTQQEDSAVYLCASTLGRANTQYFGPGTRLTVL.

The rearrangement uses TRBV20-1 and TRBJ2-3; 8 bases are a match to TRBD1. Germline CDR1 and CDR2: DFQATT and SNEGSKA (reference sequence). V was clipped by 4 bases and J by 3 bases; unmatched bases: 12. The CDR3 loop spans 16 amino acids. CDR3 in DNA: TGCAGTGCTACCCGCCCCGGGACAGGAGGAACAGATACGCAGTATTTT. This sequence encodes CSATRPGTGGTDTQYF.

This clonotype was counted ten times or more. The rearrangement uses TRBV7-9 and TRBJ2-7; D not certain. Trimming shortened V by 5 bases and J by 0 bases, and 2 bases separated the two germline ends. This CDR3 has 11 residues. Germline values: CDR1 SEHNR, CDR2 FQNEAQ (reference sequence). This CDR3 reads CASSNSYEQYF. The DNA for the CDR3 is TGTGCCAGCAGCAACTCCTACGAGCAGTACTTC.